The sample holds many counts of the clone carrying this T cell receptor (beta chain). The antigen remains unidentified. The read gets to within 3 residues of the CDR3 end, and the germline J gene fills in the rest. The method was immunoSEQ multiplex PCR; TCRdb's version includes in-frame clones alone and lacks a portion of them. The sample includes 35,000 to 50,000 clones, none of them occurring once. This specimen belongs to a study of T cell clonality in common variable immunodeficiency. Broader study findings: Links between repertoire features and CVID complications were heterogeneity-limited. Reportedly, TCR beta sequences from common variable immunodeficiency showed fewer deletions and N-nucleotide insertions.

The ends were cut back, 5 bases at V and 5 bases at J, with 15 bases in the middle. Germline CDR1 is SGHTA and CDR2 is FQGNSA. There are 15 residues in the CDR3. The chain joins TRBV7-2 to TRBJ1-4, with D maybe TRBD1 (6 bases). What was sequenced was peripheral blood mononuclear cells. This TCR was sampled from a person aged 18 to 70 in good health. The sequenced part of the CDR3 DNA is TGTGCCAGCAGCCCGCGACAGGACCCGAATGAAAAA. Translation gives CASSPRQDPNEK. The CDR3 in full is CASSPRQDPNEKLFF.